This is a list of T cell receptor beta chains from one sample in a study of cytomegalovirus exposure and HLA in healthy donors. Profiled with immunoSEQ multiplex PCR; TCRdb holds only in-frame clones, not every one. The sample holds tens of thousands of clones, around 88% seen once. Sequencing was performed on PBMCs. The receptors shown here come from a woman younger than 30 in good health and CMV-seronegative. CDR3s include the opening cysteine and the closing phenylalanine or tryptophan. Fields, in order: CDR3 DNA, CDR3 protein, V gene, D gene, J gene, clone size. D genes are given only for firm matches. Some rows have no size entry. The others give once, few or many, or a class for an expanded clone.

TGCGCCAGCAGCCAAGATGGCTTTGGACTGTTTTTT,CASSQDGFGLFF,TRBV4-3,NA,TRBJ1-4,NA
TGTGCCAGCACTAGGGCAGGGGAGGGGTATGGCTACACCTTC,CASTRAGEGYGYTF,TRBV2,NA,TRBJ1-2,NA
TGTGCCAGCAGAGAAAGCGGGGGGGTGACCGGGGAGCTGTTTTTT,CASRESGGVTGELFF,TRBV6-5,TRBD2,TRBJ2-2,once
TGTGCCAGCAGCTTACTTTCCCGGGAACGCAATCAGCCCCAGCATTTT,CASSLLSRERNQPQHF,TRBV7-2,NA,TRBJ1-5,NA
TGTGCCAGCAGTCCAATCCTCGGGACAGGGTTACCCTACGAGCAGTACTTC,CASSPILGTGLPYEQYF,TRBV27,TRBD1,TRBJ2-7,NA
TGCGCCAGCAGCCAAGAAGGACACAGCTCTGGAAACACCATATATTTT,CASSQEGHSSGNTIYF,TRBV4-1,NA,TRBJ1-3,NA
TGTGCCAGCACCCCGGGACAGACCGACTATGGCTACACCTTC,CASTPGQTDYGYTF,TRBV28,TRBD1,TRBJ1-2,NA
TGTGCCAGCAGCTTACAGAGGGTGAACACTGAAGCTTTCTTT,CASSLQRVNTEAFF,TRBV7-2,NA,TRBJ1-1,NA
TGTGCCAGCAGCGAAAATCCGGGACTAGCGGGGGGCGACACAGATACGCAGTATTTT,CASSENPGLAGGDTDTQYF,TRBV7-3,TRBD2,TRBJ2-3,NA
TGCGCCAGCAGCCTAGCGGGGGGCTCCCACTATGAGCAGTTCTTC,CASSLAGGSHYEQFF,TRBV4-3,TRBD2,TRBJ2-1,NA
TGTGCCAGCAGCGGAAGGACAGGGGGAGGGGAGCAGTACTTC,CASSGRTGGGEQYF,TRBV9,TRBD1,TRBJ2-7,NA
TGCGCCAGCAGCCAAGATTCCCGTAACAGGGGGTTCTTGAATGAGCAGTTCTTC,CASSQDSRNRGFLNEQFF,TRBV4-1,TRBD1,TRBJ2-1,NA
TGCAGTGCAGCCCAGGGGGAGACCCAGTACTTC,CSAAQGETQYF,TRBV20-1,NA,TRBJ2-5,NA
TGTGCCAGCAGTTTCAGGGGCGTGGGGCAGCCCCAGCATTTT,CASSFRGVGQPQHF,TRBV28,NA,TRBJ1-5,NA
TGTGCCAGCAGCTTAGGACAGGGGGCTCTCACTGAAGCTTTCTTT,CASSLGQGALTEAFF,TRBV7-9,TRBD1,TRBJ1-1,NA